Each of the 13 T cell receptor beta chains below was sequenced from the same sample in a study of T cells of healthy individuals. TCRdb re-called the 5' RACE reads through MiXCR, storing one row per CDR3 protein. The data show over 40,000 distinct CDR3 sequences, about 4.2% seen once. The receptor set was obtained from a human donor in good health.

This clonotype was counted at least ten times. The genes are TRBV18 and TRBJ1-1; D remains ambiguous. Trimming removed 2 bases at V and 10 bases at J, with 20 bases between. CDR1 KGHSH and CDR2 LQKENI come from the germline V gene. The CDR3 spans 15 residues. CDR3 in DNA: TGTGCCAGCTCACCAACAGCCAGTCCCGGTGATGTAGCTTTCTTT. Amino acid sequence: CASSPTASPGDVAFF.

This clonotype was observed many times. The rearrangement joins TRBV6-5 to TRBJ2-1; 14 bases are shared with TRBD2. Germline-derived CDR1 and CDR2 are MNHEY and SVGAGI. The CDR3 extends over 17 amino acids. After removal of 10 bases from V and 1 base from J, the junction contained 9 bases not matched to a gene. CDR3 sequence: CATSTSGGAVSYNEQFF. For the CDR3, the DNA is TGTGCCACCTCGACTAGCGGGGGGGCAGTATCCTACAATGAGCAGTTCTTC.

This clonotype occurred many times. This CDR3 is CSATQGEGGYTF. In DNA, the CDR3 is TGCAGTGCCACACAGGGGGAAGGTGGCTACACCTTC. The rearrangement links TRBV20-1 to TRBJ1-2, with 8 bases aligning to TRBD1. The J segment lost 7 bases and the V segment lost 6 bases, leaving 7 bases of the junction unmatched. CDR3 length: 12 amino acids. The germline CDR1 and CDR2 sequences are DFQATT and SNEGSKA (reference sequence).

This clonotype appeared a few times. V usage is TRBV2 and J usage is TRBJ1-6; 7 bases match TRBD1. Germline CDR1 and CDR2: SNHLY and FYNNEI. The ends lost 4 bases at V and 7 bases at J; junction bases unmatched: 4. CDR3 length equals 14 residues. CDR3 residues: CASSVGQANSPLHF. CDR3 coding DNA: TGTGCCAGCAGTGTCGGACAGGCCAATTCACCCCTCCACTTT.

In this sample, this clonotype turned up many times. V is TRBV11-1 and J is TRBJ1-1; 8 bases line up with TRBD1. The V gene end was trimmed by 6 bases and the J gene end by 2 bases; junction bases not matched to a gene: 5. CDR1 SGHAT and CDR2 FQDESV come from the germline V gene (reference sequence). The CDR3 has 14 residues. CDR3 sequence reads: CASSLGQANTEAFF. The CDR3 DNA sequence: TGTGCCAGCAGTTTGGGACAGGCCAACACTGAAGCTTTCTTT.

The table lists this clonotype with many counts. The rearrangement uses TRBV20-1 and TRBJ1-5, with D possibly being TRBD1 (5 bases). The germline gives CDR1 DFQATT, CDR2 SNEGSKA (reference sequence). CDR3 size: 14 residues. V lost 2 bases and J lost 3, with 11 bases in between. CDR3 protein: CSARTPGVNQPQHF. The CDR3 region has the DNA TGCAGTGCTAGAACCCCGGGGGTCAATCAGCCCCAGCATTTT.

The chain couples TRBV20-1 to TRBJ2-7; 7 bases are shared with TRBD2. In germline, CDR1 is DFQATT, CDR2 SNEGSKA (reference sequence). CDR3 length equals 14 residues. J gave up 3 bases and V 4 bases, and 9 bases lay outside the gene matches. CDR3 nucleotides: TGCAGTGCTAACCTAGCGGCGTCAATCTACGAGCAGTACTTC. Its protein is CSANLAASIYEQYF.

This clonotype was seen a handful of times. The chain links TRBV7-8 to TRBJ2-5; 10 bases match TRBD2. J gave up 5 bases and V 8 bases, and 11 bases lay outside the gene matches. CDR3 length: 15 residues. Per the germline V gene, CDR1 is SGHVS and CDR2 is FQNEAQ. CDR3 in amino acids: CASSLGGTSVETQYF. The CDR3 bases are TGTGCCAGCTCACTAGGGGGGACTAGCGTCGAGACCCAGTACTTC.

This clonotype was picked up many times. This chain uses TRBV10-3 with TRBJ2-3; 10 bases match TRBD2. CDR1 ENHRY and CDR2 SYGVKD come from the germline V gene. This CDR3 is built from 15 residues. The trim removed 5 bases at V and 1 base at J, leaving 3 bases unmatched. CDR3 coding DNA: TGTGCCATCAGTCCCGGACTAGCGGGCACAGATACGCAGTATTTT. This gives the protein CAISPGLAGTDTQYF.

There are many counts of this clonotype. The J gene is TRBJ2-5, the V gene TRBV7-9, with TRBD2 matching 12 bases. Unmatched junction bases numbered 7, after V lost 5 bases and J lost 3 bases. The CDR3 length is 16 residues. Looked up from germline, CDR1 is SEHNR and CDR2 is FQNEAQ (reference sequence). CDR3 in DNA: TGTGCCAGCAGCACCAGACTAGCGGGAGTGGAAGAGACCCAGTACTTC. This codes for CASSTRLAGVEETQYF.

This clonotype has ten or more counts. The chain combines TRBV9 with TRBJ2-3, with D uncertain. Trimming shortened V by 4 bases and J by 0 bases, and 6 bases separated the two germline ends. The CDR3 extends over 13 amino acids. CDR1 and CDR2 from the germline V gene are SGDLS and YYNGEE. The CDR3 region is CASSLRSTDTQYF. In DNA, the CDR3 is TGTGCCAGCAGCCTGCGGAGCACAGATACGCAGTATTTT.

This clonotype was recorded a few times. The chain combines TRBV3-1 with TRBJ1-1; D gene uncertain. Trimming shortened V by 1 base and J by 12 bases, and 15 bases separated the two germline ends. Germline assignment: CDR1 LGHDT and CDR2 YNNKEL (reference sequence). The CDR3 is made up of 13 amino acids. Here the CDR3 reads CASSQGTGRQPFF. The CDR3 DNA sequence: TGTGCCAGCAGCCAAGGGACGGGGAGGCAGCCTTTCTTT.

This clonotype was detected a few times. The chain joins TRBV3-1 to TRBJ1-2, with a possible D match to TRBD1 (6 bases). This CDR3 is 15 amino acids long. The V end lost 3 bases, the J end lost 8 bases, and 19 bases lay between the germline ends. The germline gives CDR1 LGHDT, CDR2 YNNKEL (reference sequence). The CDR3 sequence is CASSHPDPGAPGYTF. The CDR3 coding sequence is TGTGCCAGCAGCCACCCGGACCCAGGGGCACCGGGCTACACCTTC.